One and the same sample provided the 29 T cell receptor beta chains below, sequenced in a study of low-dose radiotherapy and immunotherapy resistance in tumors. Amplification, which lasted 20 PCR cycles, used a constant-region primer and V-primer adapter to amplify TCRs. One entry per CDR3 protein results from TCRdb running MiXCR on the reads. The table has under 60,000 distinct CDR3 sequences, approximately 35% seen once; the top ten hold 8% to 10%. Regarding time point: after trial treatment. Treatment noted: LDRT plus nivolumab, ipilimumab, low-dose cyclophosphamide and aspirin (RACIN trial). The specimen was PBMCs, collected after low-dose radiotherapy plus immunotherapy. The receptors shown here come from a male donor with rectosigmoid adenocarcinoma.

This chain links TRBV4-3 with TRBJ1-2; D may be TRBD1 (5 bases). Per germline, CDR1 LGHNA and CDR2 YSLEER. This CDR3 contains 15 residues. Trimming removed 0 bases from V and 5 bases from J, with 13 bases in between. CDR3 sequence reads: CASSQDWGRTYGYTF. The CDR3 DNA reads TGCGCCAGCAGCCAAGATTGGGGCAGAACTTATGGCTACACCTTC.

This chain joins TRBV5-5 and TRBJ2-1; D possibly corresponds to TRBD1 (6 bases). V dropped 2 bases and J dropped 5 bases, with 14 bases sitting between them. Germline CDR1 SGHKS, CDR2 YYEKEE (reference sequence). The CDR3 sequence is 15 residues long. The DNA of the CDR3 is TGTGCCAGCAGCTTTAATCCAGGGGTTAACAATGAGCAGTTCTTC. Amino acids: CASSFNPGVNNEQFF.

Points on this clonotype: This likely reflects a read error, since a far larger clone is one base away. V and J are TRBV27 and TRBJ2-7, with 9 positions matching TRBD1. The germline V gene has CDR1 MNHEY and CDR2 SMNVEV (reference sequence). CDR3 length: 19 amino acids. The DNA for the CDR3 is TGTGCCACCAGTGTCCTGGTTTCCGGGACAGGGAGCTCCTACAATGAGCAGTACTTC. Protein product: CATSVLVSGTGSSYNEQYF.

This clonotype came up once. The rearrangement uses TRBV7-3 and TRBJ2-4; TRBD2 aligns across 7 bases. The CDR3 has 15 residues. Germline assignment: CDR1 SGHTA and CDR2 FQGTGA. V shed 6 bases and J 6 bases; nucleotides not matched to a gene: 11. The CDR3 loop reads CASSPLRTGGNIQYF. The CDR3 DNA follows: TGTGCCAGCAGTCCCTTGAGGACGGGGGGAAACATTCAGTACTTC.

This chain connects TRBV29-1 to TRBJ1-2; D not certain. Between the trimmed V and J ends, which lost 7 bases and 3 bases, there was a span of 18 bases. The CDR3 has 14 amino acids. Germline lookup yields CDR1 SQVTM and CDR2 ANQGSEA. CDR3 in DNA: TGCAGCGCCACTCAATCCGGACGGTACTATGGCTACACCTTC. Amino acids: CSATQSGRYYGYTF.

The J gene is TRBJ2-3, the V gene TRBV10-3; tentatively, D is TRBD2 (5 bases). Germline loops: CDR1 ENHRY, CDR2 SYGVKD. CDR3 length equals 12 residues. V was pared by 8 bases and J by 6 bases, with 12 bases between. The CDR3 is CAIGEFTDTQYF. For the CDR3, the DNA is TGTGCCATCGGGGAGTTCACGGATACGCAGTATTTT.

The J gene is TRBJ2-1, the V gene TRBV29-1, with D perhaps matching TRBD1 (6 bases). Trimming removed 7 bases at V and 6 bases at J, with 19 bases between. CDR3 length: 14 amino acids. From germline, CDR1 is SQVTM and CDR2 ANQGSEA. The CDR3 DNA is TGCAGCGATCGACCAGGCAGCAGGGGCAATGAGCAGTTCTTC. As protein: CSDRPGSRGNEQFF.

This sequence joins TRBV5-4 and TRBJ1-2; the D gene is possibly TRBD1 (5 bases). Trimming pared 7 bases from V and 7 bases from J, leaving 14 bases between. The CDR3 contains 12 residues. CDR1 is SGHNT and CDR2 is YYREEE in the germline V gene (reference sequence). CDR3 residues: CASSPRDVGYTF. The CDR3 DNA is TGTGCCAGCTCTCCCAGGGACGTTGGCTACACCTTC.

This clonotype was seen repeatedly, ten times or more. The CDR3 coding sequence is TGTGCCAGCAGCCAGCGGACAGGGGGTGCCACAGATACGCAGTATTTT. Protein product: CASSQRTGGATDTQYF. The chain has TRBV3-1 and TRBJ2-3; 10 bases are a match to TRBD1. The V gene's germline CDR1 is LGHDT and CDR2 YNNKEL (reference sequence). Germline trimming cut 3 bases from V and 2 bases from J; bases unmatched to any gene: 5. The CDR3 is 16 amino acids.

As concerns this clonotype: A read error likely explains this, since a far larger clone differs by one base. The chain couples TRBV11-1 to TRBJ2-1; 9 nucleotides agree with TRBD2. The CDR3 consists of 15 residues. In germline, CDR1 is SGHAT, CDR2 FQDESV (reference sequence). CDR3 loop: CSSSKGGGVYNEQFF. CDR3 nucleotide sequence: TGTTCCAGCAGCAAAGGCGGGGGGGTCTACAATGAGCAGTTCTTC.

The chain uses TRBV11-2 and TRBJ2-1; 7 nucleotides match TRBD2. Losses at the gene ends were 0 bases for V and 4 bases for J; bases not matched to a gene: 6. The germline V gene encodes CDR1 SGHAT and CDR2 FQNNGV. CDR3 length: 16 residues. In nucleotides, the CDR3 is TGTGCCAGCAGCTTAGACGGCGGGAGTGGTTACAATGAGCAGTTCTTC. This translates into CASSLDGGSGYNEQFF.

This clonotype has ten or more counts. The rearrangement links TRBV7-9 to TRBJ2-7; D tentatively fits TRBD1 or TRBD2 (5 bases each). The length of the CDR3 is 15 residues. CDR1 is SEHNR and CDR2 is FQNEAQ in the germline V gene (reference sequence). Between the trimmed V and J ends, which lost 5 bases and 2 bases, there was a span of 16 bases. CDR3 DNA sequence: TGTGCCAGCAGCGGGACGCTGGAGATCACCTACGAGCAGTACTTC. Its protein product is CASSGTLEITYEQYF.

This clonotype was counted ten times or more. J is TRBJ2-7 and V is TRBV12-3 or TRBV12-4, with D maybe TRBD1 (5 bases). This CDR3 has 14 residues. Trimming removed 3 bases from V and 2 bases from J, with 11 bases in between. CDR3 in amino acids: CASSFRTPPYEQYF. CDR3 DNA: TGTGCCAGCAGTTTCCGGACACCTCCCTACGAGCAGTACTTC.

This clonotype was seen ten or more times. The V and J genes are TRBV18 and TRBJ2-7, with TRBD1 matching 10 bases. J lost 5 bases, V lost 2 bases, and 6 bases had no gene match. This CDR3 comprises 15 residues. Germline CDR1 is KGHSH and CDR2 is LQKENI. CDR3 sequence (DNA): TGTGCCAGCTCACCAAGGGGACAGGGGATCCACGAGCAGTACTTC. This translates into CASSPRGQGIHEQYF.

The rearrangement uses TRBV7-2 and TRBJ2-7; 9 nucleotides align to TRBD2. Trimming took 4 bases from V and 1 from J; bases not matched to a gene: 5. CDR3 size: 15 residues. The germline V gene has CDR1 SGHTA and CDR2 FQGNSA. Here the CDR3 reads CASSYQRGASYEQYF. CDR3 in DNA: TGTGCCAGCAGCTACCAGCGGGGGGCGTCCTACGAGCAGTACTTC.

This clonotype was seen many times. The V and J genes are TRBV11-2 and TRBJ2-7; D may be TRBD1 (6 bases). The CDR3 loop spans 15 amino acids. Germline CDR1 is SGHAT and CDR2 is FQNNGV. The V end lost 5 bases, the J end lost 0 bases, and 14 bases lay between the germline ends. As DNA, the CDR3 is TGTGCCAGCAGCGACTCAGGGACACTCTCCTACGAGCAGTACTTC. This codes for CASSDSGTLSYEQYF.

The V gene is TRBV5-3, the J gene TRBJ1-2, with 7 bases that match TRBD1. Being an ORF, TRBV5-3 has a function that is uncertain. Germline trimming cut 8 bases from V and 7 bases from J; bases unmatched to any gene: 17. The CDR3 length is 15 residues. In DNA form, the CDR3 reads TGTGCCAGCAGCCCGCGGGTGCAGGGGGAACGTGGCTACACCTTC. Protein: CASSPRVQGERGYTF.

This clonotype was detected many times. The rearrangement joins TRBV5-6 to TRBJ2-7; a possible D gene is TRBD2 (6 bases). Germline-derived CDR1 and CDR2 are SGHDT and YYEEEE. The V gene lost 8 bases and the J gene lost 3 bases, with 18 bases spanning the gap. The CDR3 length is 14 residues. CDR3 coding DNA: TGTGCCAGTAAGGATTGGGGGGTCGACTACGAGCAGTACTTC. Translated, it gives CASKDWGVDYEQYF.

The rearrangement joins TRBV5-1 to TRBJ1-3; D possibly corresponds to TRBD1 (6 bases). The CDR3 totals 14 residues. The V end lost 3 bases, the J end lost 4 bases, and 11 bases lay between the germline ends. Looked up from germline, CDR1 is SGHRS and CDR2 is YFSETQ. In nucleotides, the CDR3 is TGCGCCAGCAGCTCACAGGGCTCGGGAAACACCATATATTTT. Protein product: CASSSQGSGNTIYF.

This clonotype was observed at least ten times. V is TRBV19 and J is TRBJ1-5, with 8 positions matching TRBD1. Germline loops: CDR1 LNHDA, CDR2 SQIVND (reference sequence). Germline trimming cut 5 bases from V and 6 bases from J; bases unmatched to any gene: 6. This CDR3 contains 14 residues. The CDR3 DNA reads as TGTGCCAGTAGTGACAGGGGCGGCAGTCAGCCCCAGCATTTT. It translates to CASSDRGGSQPQHF.

This chain links TRBV9 with TRBJ1-5; D uncertain. The germline V and J ends were trimmed by 0 bases and 5 bases, with 9 bases remaining between them. The CDR3 consists of 14 residues. CDR1 is SGDLS and CDR2 is YYNGEE in the germline V gene. The CDR3 DNA sequence: TGTGCCAGCAGCGTAGTAGGGTCTCATCAGCCCCAGCATTTT. Its protein product is CASSVVGSHQPQHF.

V gene TRBV14 combines with J gene TRBJ2-7; 10 nucleotides match TRBD1. Germline V lookup: CDR1 SGHDN, CDR2 FVKESK. With 4 bases clipped from V and 5 bases from J, the junction kept 11 bases outside the gene matches. CDR3 length equals 16 residues. CDR3 loop: CASSLLPGQGTHEQYF. The CDR3 DNA reads TGTGCCAGCAGCCTTCTTCCGGGACAGGGGACCCACGAGCAGTACTTC.

V and J are TRBV7-8 and TRBJ2-2, with D possibly matching TRBD2 (5 bases). V shed 5 bases and J shed 0 bases, with 16 bases lying between them. The length of the CDR3 is 17 residues. Germline CDR1 is SGHVS and CDR2 is FQNEAQ. In nucleotides, the CDR3 is TGTGCCAGCAGCCCCTTAATCGGGATCGCGAACACCGGGGAGCTGTTTTTT. It is translated as CASSPLIGIANTGELFF. The entire variable domain, with the rest obtained from reference TRBV7-8 and TRBJ2-2, is as follows: GAGVSQSPRYKVAKRGQDVALRCDPISGHVSLFWYQQALGQGPEFLTYFQNEAQLDKSGLPSDRFFAERPEGSVSTLKIQRTQQEDSAVYLCASSPLIGIANTGELFFGEGSRLTVL.

V usage is TRBV7-9 and J usage is TRBJ1-1, with D unresolved. Germline V gives CDR1 SEHNR, CDR2 FQNEAQ (reference sequence). The CDR3 loop spans 13 amino acids. Trimming removed 3 bases from V and 4 bases from J, with 9 bases in between. The CDR3 here is CASSLVAGTEAFF. DNA of the CDR3: TGTGCCAGCAGCTTGGTCGCGGGCACTGAAGCTTTCTTT.

The genes are TRBV2 and TRBJ1-2; D remains ambiguous. This CDR3 region has 14 residues. Trimming pared 3 bases from V and 2 bases from J, leaving 10 bases between. Germline lookup yields CDR1 SNHLY and CDR2 FYNNEI. The CDR3 nucleotides are TGTGCCAGCAGTGACCCCCCCAGGAACTATGGCTACACCTTC. Its protein product is CASSDPPRNYGYTF. The full variable domain, rest sourced from reference TRBV2 and TRBJ1-2, is EPEVTQTPSHQVTQMGQEVILRCVPISNHLYFYWYRQILGQKVEFLVSFYNNEISEKSEIFDDQFSVERPDGSNFTLKIRSTKLEDSAMYFCASSDPPRNYGYTFGSGTRLTVV.

In this sample, this clonotype turned up many times. The J gene is TRBJ2-3, the V gene TRBV4-1; D is possibly TRBD2 (5 bases). Germline V gene data show CDR1 as MGHRA and CDR2 as YSYEKL. The CDR3 has 15 residues. Trimming removed 1 base from V and 2 bases from J, with 10 bases in between. The CDR3 here is CASSQGDYSTDTQYF. The CDR3 region has the DNA TGCGCCAGCAGCCAAGGTGACTACTCCACAGATACGCAGTATTTT.

This clonotype was observed at least ten times. The V and J genes are TRBV20-1 and TRBJ1-3; the D gene is possibly TRBD1 (6 bases). CDR1 is DFQATT and CDR2 is SNEGSKA in the germline V gene (reference sequence). V was clipped by 3 bases and J by 4 bases, with 13 bases between them. This CDR3 spans 14 amino acids. CDR3 protein: CSASRQAIGNTIYF. The CDR3 nucleotides read TGCAGTGCTAGCCGACAGGCTATCGGAAACACCATATATTTT.

This clonotype has ten or more counts. V gene TRBV6-1 combines with J gene TRBJ2-6, with D perhaps TRBD1 (6 bases). CDR1 MNHNS and CDR2 SASEGT come from the germline V gene. V dropped 8 bases and J dropped 0 bases, with 17 bases sitting between them. The CDR3 totals 17 residues. The DNA for the CDR3 is TGTGCCAGCGCTCCCAGGGGCGAAAACTCTGGGGCCAACGTCCTGACTTTC. Its protein is CASAPRGENSGANVLTF.

The chain is built from TRBV24-1 and TRBJ2-5, with 8 bases aligning to TRBD1. Germline V gene sequence: CDR1 KGHDR, CDR2 SFDVKD. This CDR3 contains 14 residues. After removal of 3 bases from V and 5 bases from J, the junction contained 4 bases not matched to a gene. The CDR3 DNA follows: TGTGCCACCAGTGATGCGACAGGGGTGGAGACCCAGTACTTC. This encodes CATSDATGVETQYF.